This T cell receptor beta chain was observed in a study of blood T cell repertoires in COVID-19. The table came from immunoSEQ multiplex PCR; TCRdb's copy has only in-frame clones and leaves some out. The repertoire holds tens of thousands of clones, just over 85% seen once, with approximately 1.3% in the top ten. This CDR3 spans 14 amino acids. CDR1 and CDR2 (germline): LGHNA, YSLEER. Trimming removed 6 bases at V and 4 bases at J, with 10 bases between. This clonotype was sampled from a woman older than 75 with acute or convalescent COVID-19. This chain connects TRBV4-3 to TRBJ1-6; tentative D call: TRBD1 (6 bases). The sample consisted of peripheral blood. The chain's CDR3 is CASSKQGYNSPLHF. The CDR3 region has the DNA TGCGCCAGCAGTAAACAGGGTTATAATTCACCCCTCCACTTT.